The T cell receptor beta chain described here comes from a study of cytomegalovirus exposure and HLA in healthy donors. Study-wide results and caveats: TCR beta chains numbering roughly 150 were designated cytomegalovirus-associated. The tendency of first-cohort TCR clusters to co-occur in the approximately 120 validation repertoires was identified by a subsequent analysis.

Germline V gene data show CDR1 as MNHEY and CDR2 as SVGAGI. CDR3 length: 14 residues. After removal of 4 bases from V and 5 bases from J, the junction contained 5 bases not matched to a gene. Produced via immunoSEQ multiplex PCR; TCRdb's table is partial and in-frame only. The table has around 130,000 clones, roughly 90% seen once; the top ten hold approximately 1.5%. As concerns this clone: What it recognizes is unknown.

The origin of this receptor is a man younger than 40 in good health and CMV-seronegative. The rearrangement links TRBV6-5 to TRBJ2-1; 7 bases align to TRBD1. Sequenced material: PBMCs. DNA for the CDR3: TGTGCCAGCAGTTCCGGGACAGAGAACAATGAGCAGTTCTTC. This sequence encodes CASSSGTENNEQFF.